The 25 T cell receptor beta chains presented below share a single source sample, sequenced in a study of T cell responses to AZD1222 COVID-19 vaccine. Sequencing used immunoSEQ multiplex PCR; TCRdb keeps in-frame clones, though not all of them. The profile shows over 100,000 clones, 91% of them singletons. The sample was peripheral blood, taken on day 0 of AZD1222 vaccination. All receptors derive from an adult in good health.

The chain employs TRBV18 and TRBJ2-7, with 11 bases matching TRBD1. The germline CDR1 and CDR2 sequences are KGHSH and LQKENI. The CDR3 is made up of 16 amino acids. With V trimmed by 2 bases and J by 7 bases, 10 bases remained unmatched. CDR3 sequence (DNA): TGTGCCAGCTCACCATTGGGACAGGGGGGCTCCGTTGAGCAGTACTTC. This encodes CASSPLGQGGSVEQYF.

This clone was seen just once. The genes are TRBV30 and TRBJ1-1; D unclear. Trimming shortened V by 0 bases and J by 1 base, and 6 bases separated the two germline ends. CDR3 length: 13 amino acids. CDR1 is GTSNPN and CDR2 is SVGIG in the germline V gene (reference sequence). The CDR3 sequence: CAWSVGRNTEAFF. The CDR3, as DNA: TGTGCCTGGAGTGTAGGAAGGAACACTGAAGCTTTCTTT.

The chain couples TRBV7-2 to TRBJ1-2; the D is unclear. The CDR3 is 14 amino acids. Trimming shortened V by 1 base and J by 4 bases, and 10 bases separated the two germline ends. The germline V gene encodes CDR1 SGHTA and CDR2 FQGNSA. CDR3 nucleotides: TGTGCCAGCAGCTTAGAAAGTTTCGGCTATGGCTACACCTTC. It yields the protein CASSLESFGYGYTF.

V and J are TRBV5-1 and TRBJ2-7; D call uncertain. V was cut by 1 base and J by 0 bases, with 8 bases left in between. This CDR3 comprises 14 residues. In germline, CDR1 is SGHRS, CDR2 YFSETQ. DNA of the CDR3: TGCGCCAGCAGCTTGCAGAGGTTCTCCTACGAGCAGTACTTC. Its protein is CASSLQRFSYEQYF. Full variable domain (rest looked up from reference TRBV5-1 and TRBJ2-7): KAGVTQTPRYLIKTRGQQVTLSCSPISGHRSVSWYQQTPGQGLQFLFEYFSETQRNKGNFPGRFSGRQFSNSRSEMNVSTLELGDSALYLCASSLQRFSYEQYFGPGTRLTVT.

The genes are TRBV20-1 and TRBJ2-5; D ambiguous. CDR3 length: 12 residues. Trimming shortened V by 3 bases and J by 3 bases, and 8 bases separated the two germline ends. Germline V gene lookup returns CDR1 DFQATT and CDR2 SNEGSKA (reference sequence). Here the CDR3 DNA reads TGCAGTGCTAGTGATAGGGAAGAGACCCAGTACTTC. It yields the protein CSASDREETQYF.

The chain recombines TRBV27 with TRBJ2-1; TRBD2 matches at 12 bases. Trimming at V came to 5 bases and at J to 9 bases, leaving 11 bases not matched to a gene. CDR1 is MNHEY and CDR2 is SMNVEV in the germline V gene (reference sequence). This CDR3 region has 16 residues. Here the CDR3 reads CASSSWASGRASEQFF. In DNA, the CDR3 is TGTGCCAGCAGTAGCTGGGCTAGCGGGAGGGCCAGTGAGCAGTTCTTC.

The chain has TRBV5-6 and TRBJ2-1, with 9 positions matching TRBD1. The CDR3 contains 14 residues. The germline CDR1 and CDR2 sequences are SGHDT and YYEEEE. V dropped 4 bases and J dropped 9; count of bases not matched to a gene: 8. The CDR3 loop is CASSPATGGGEQFF. The CDR3 nucleotides read TGTGCCAGCAGCCCTGCCACAGGGGGCGGTGAGCAGTTCTTC.

The rearrangement links TRBV9 to TRBJ1-3, with D uncertain. Germline values: CDR1 SGDLS, CDR2 YYNGEE. V lost 0 bases and J 2 bases, leaving 12 bases between the germline ends. This CDR3 contains 16 residues. The CDR3 coding sequence is TGTGCCAGCAGCGTAGGAAGGGAACGGACTGGAAACACCATATATTTT. This gives the protein CASSVGRERTGNTIYF.

The rearrangement joins TRBV21-1 to TRBJ1-5; the DNA was not compared with TRBD1, the D call given in the table. TRBV21-1 is a pseudogene segment. The CDR3 runs to 13 residues. The CDR3 nucleotides read TGTGCCAGCAGCAAAATGCAGGGCCAGCCCCAGCATTTT. Its translation: CASSKMQGQPQHF.

The sample holds one count of this clone. The chain recombines TRBV28 with TRBJ1-5; 9 bases line up with TRBD1. This CDR3 comprises 16 residues. CDR1 is MDHEN, CDR2 SYDVKM, per germline. With V trimmed by 6 bases and J by 6 bases, 12 bases remained unmatched. This CDR3 is CASRRMGTGGSQPQHF. In DNA form, the CDR3 reads TGTGCCAGCAGACGAATGGGAACAGGGGGCTCTCAGCCCCAGCATTTT.

The chain carries TRBV6-5 and TRBJ2-5; D might be TRBD2 (5 bases). The CDR3 spans 15 residues. Germline assignment: CDR1 MNHEY and CDR2 SVGAGI. V was clipped by 6 bases and J by 2 bases, with 16 bases between them. CDR3 in DNA: TGTGCCAGCAGACAACGAGCGGAGCCGCAAGAGACCCAGTACTTC. It encodes CASRQRAEPQETQYF.

DNA of the CDR3: TGTGCCAGCAGCTTAGGAGGGACAGTGTCAAACAATGAGCAGTTCTTC. It encodes CASSLGGTVSNNEQFF. This chain joins TRBV7-9 and TRBJ2-1, with 7 bases fitting TRBD1. J gave up 5 bases and V 1 base, and 8 bases lay outside the gene matches. The CDR3 contains 16 residues. Per germline, CDR1 SEHNR and CDR2 FQNEAQ (reference sequence). Complete variable domain (other parts from reference TRBV7-9 and TRBJ2-1): DTGVSQNPRHKITKRGQNVTFRCDPISEHNRLYWYRQTLGQGPEFLTYFQNEAQLEKSRLLSDRFSAERPKGSFSTLEIQRTEQGDSAMYLCASSLGGTVSNNEQFFGPGTRLTVL.

This chain uses TRBV7-9 with TRBJ2-1; D may be TRBD1 (6 bases). This CDR3 has 17 residues. V lost 1 base to trimming and J lost 8 bases, with 21 bases between them. The germline V gene encodes CDR1 SEHNR and CDR2 FQNEAQ (reference sequence). CDR3: CASSLVGGLLVGHEQFF. CDR3 DNA sequence: TGTGCCAGCAGCTTAGTAGGGGGTCTGCTAGTTGGGCATGAGCAGTTCTTC.

This chain uses TRBV15 with TRBJ1-5; unclear D gene. Germline CDR1 and CDR2: LNHNV and YYDKDF (reference sequence). The CDR3 spans 14 residues. V was cut by 1 base and J by 0 bases, with 4 bases left in between. The CDR3 region is CATSRVSSNQPQHF. The CDR3 region has the DNA TGTGCCACCAGCAGAGTGAGTAGCAATCAGCCCCAGCATTTT. The full variable domain, completed using reference TRBV15 and TRBJ1-5, is DAMVIQNPRYQVTQFGKPVTLSCSQTLNHNVMYWYQQKSSQAPKLLFHYYDKDFNNEADTPDNFQSRRPNTSFCFLDIRSPGLGDTAMYLCATSRVSSNQPQHFGDGTRLSIL.

The chain employs TRBV24-1 and TRBJ1-5; D is unresolved. Germline V gives CDR1 KGHDR, CDR2 SFDVKD. The ends were cut back, 4 bases at V and 3 bases at J, with 12 bases in the middle. The length of the CDR3 is 15 residues. The CDR3 nucleotides read TGTGCCACCAGTGACCCAACCAGCCCCAATCAGCCCCAGCATTTT. Its translation: CATSDPTSPNQPQHF.

The gene calls are TRBV10-1 and TRBJ2-2, with a possible D match to TRBD2 (5 bases). Germline V gene sequence: CDR1 WNHNN, CDR2 SYGVQD (reference sequence). The CDR3 extends over 16 amino acids. V was clipped by 4 bases and J by 5 bases, with 17 bases between them. This CDR3 is CASSGPEGRLTGELFF. CDR3 sequence (DNA): TGCGCCAGCAGTGGACCCGAGGGCCGCCTAACCGGGGAGCTGTTTTTT.

The V and J genes are TRBV7-9 and TRBJ2-1, with 8 nucleotides matching TRBD2. The CDR3 is 17 amino acids. The germline V gene encodes CDR1 SEHNR and CDR2 FQNEAQ (reference sequence). With 2 bases clipped from V and 0 bases from J, the junction kept 6 bases outside the gene matches. This CDR3 is CASSLPSGGTSYNEQFF. In DNA form, the CDR3 reads TGTGCCAGCAGCTTACCGAGCGGGGGTACCTCCTACAATGAGCAGTTCTTC.

The chain links TRBV3-1 (or the pseudogene TRBV3-2) to TRBJ1-1; perhaps TRBD1 as D (6 bases). This CDR3 region has 14 residues. The V end was cut by 3 bases, the J end by 1 base, with 9 bases between. CDR1 LGHDT and CDR2 YNNKEL come from the germline V gene (reference sequence). The CDR3 loop is CASSQGARNTEAFF. The CDR3 DNA is TGTGCCAGCAGCCAGGGGGCGCGGAACACTGAAGCTTTCTTT.

This chain uses TRBV18 with TRBJ1-2; 10 bases are shared with TRBD1. The germline V gene encodes CDR1 KGHSH and CDR2 LQKENI. After removal of 0 bases from V and 6 bases from J, the junction contained 4 bases not matched to a gene. The CDR3 spans 15 residues. The CDR3 here is CASSPPGQGNNGYTF. CDR3 in DNA: TGTGCCAGCTCACCACCGGGACAGGGGAATAATGGCTACACCTTC.

The chain links TRBV7-9 to TRBJ2-5, with unresolved D. Germline V lookup: CDR1 SEHNR, CDR2 FQNEAQ (reference sequence). The CDR3 spans 15 residues. Trimming cost V 2 bases and J 2 bases, with 12 bases left between them. The CDR3 protein is CASSLPALGQETQYF. The CDR3, as DNA: TGTGCCAGCAGCTTACCAGCGTTGGGGCAAGAGACCCAGTACTTC.

This chain uses TRBV7-2 with TRBJ1-4, with 9 bases matching TRBD1. The CDR3 spans 14 residues. Germline CDR1 is SGHTA and CDR2 is FQGNSA. Unmatched junction bases numbered 5, after V lost 4 bases and J lost 8 bases. The CDR3 nucleotides are TGTGCCAGCAGCTCACAGGGGGCGCGGGAAAAACTGTTTTTT. Translating gives CASSSQGAREKLFF. Together with reference TRBV7-2 and TRBJ1-4, the CDR3 gives the full variable domain: GAGVSQSPSNKVTEKGKDVELRCDPISGHTALYWYRQSLGQGLEFLIYFQGNSAPDKSGLPSDRFSAERTGGSVSTLTIQRTQQEDSAVYLCASSSQGAREKLFFGSGTQLSVL.

This sequence joins TRBV25-1 and TRBJ1-2, with D perhaps TRBD1 (6 bases). Germline assignment: CDR1 MGHDK and CDR2 SYGVNS. V was pared by 4 bases and J by 6 bases, with 18 bases between. The CDR3 length is 15 residues. CDR3 amino acids: CASSGNTGRRDGYTF. The CDR3, as DNA: TGTGCCAGCAGTGGGAATACAGGGAGGAGGGATGGCTACACCTTC.

The chain has TRBV9 and TRBJ1-4; no reliable D call. V gave up 1 base and J gave up 5 bases, with 9 bases separating them. Looked up from germline, CDR1 is SGDLS and CDR2 is YYNGEE. The CDR3 has 14 amino acids. CDR3 sequence (DNA): TGTGCCAGCAGCGTATCAAGCAGAAATGAAAAACTGTTTTTT. Translating it yields CASSVSSRNEKLFF.

This chain links TRBV10-3 with TRBJ1-2, with D hard to call. Germline loops: CDR1 ENHRY, CDR2 SYGVKD. This CDR3 contains 11 residues. V was shortened by 10 bases and J by 10 bases, with 16 bases between the two germline ends. The CDR3 region has the DNA TGTGCCACGGTGGGGTTTTCGGACTACACCTTC. This encodes CATVGFSDYTF.

The V gene is TRBV2, the J gene TRBJ1-2; D unresolved. The CDR3 totals 13 residues. In germline, CDR1 is SNHLY, CDR2 FYNNEI. Between the trimmed V and J ends, which lost 10 bases and 4 bases, there was a span of 16 bases. The CDR3 DNA is TGTGCCAACCTAGAGACATGGGGCTATGGCTACACCTTC. As protein: CANLETWGYGYTF.